This TCR beta chain was profiled in a study of cytomegalovirus exposure and HLA in healthy donors listed by TCRdb under 2017. Regarding the research as a whole: A later analysis indicated that the roughly 130 validation repertoires were generated on the platform also employed for the roughly 650 repertoires of the first cohort. The study was designed to test whether signatures of past pathogen exposure could be identified by cataloging public T cell receptors. In addition to the first cohort of roughly 700 subjects, a separate validation cohort of under 150 different subjects was used. The study combined high-throughput TCR immunosequencing, statistical association of individual TCRs with disease status, and machine learning to predict cytomegalovirus infection status. Study-level results and caveats: The classifier was reported to diagnose cytomegalovirus status with high specificity and sensitivity in both the original cohort and the validation cohort. In the study, 150 to 200 TCR beta chains were listed as associated with cytomegalovirus. In vitro tests confirmed that three of the cytomegalovirus-associated TCR beta chains recognize cytomegalovirus antigens. Of the cluster scores, roughly 95% were above 0 in a later analysis, which found that TCRs clustered in the first cohort also tended to co-occur in the 120 or so validation repertoires. Most TCR sequences were observed very rarely across donors, whereas some public TCRs were present in many individuals. The authors suggested that the approach could potentially be extended to other disease states and immunological phenotypes. All 120 or so repertoires were used to score co-occurrence in the validation cohort in a later analysis, because that analysis had no HLA typing for the cohort.

Donors formed part of the validation cohort, which comprised 120 subjects and was distinct from the first cohort of 690 or so subjects. Concerning this clone itself: There is no known antigen for this receptor. Base-call qualities are not available, and no considerably larger clone is one nucleotide away.

Preparation of the library involved the immunoSEQ multiplex PCR assay. In the source study's methods: A statistical classification framework was developed to diagnose cytomegalovirus status using the catalog of TCR beta chain sequences. TCRdb retrieved this table from immuneACCESS and kept in-frame rearrangements only. Not all clones are present; in checked studies, unresolved V genes account for under half, and no reason is known for the remainder. V and J calls and clone size are copied from that table; D and trimming were computed from the DNA. The sample has 75,000 to 100,000 clones on record, approximately 96% of them singletons. Clones ranked in the top ten supply around 0.78% of the sample. From the germline V gene (reference sequence), CDR1 is PRHDT and CDR2 is FYEKMQ. The CDR3 covers 16 residues, taking in both the cysteine and the phenylalanine. Only the CDR3 DNA stays, 48 bases, in frame from base 1. V trim: 2 bases; J trim: 5 bases; unmatched bases: 12.

Input material: PBMCs. The chain couples TRBV13 to TRBJ2-7; 7 bases in between match TRBD2. The receptor was isolated from a man aged 18 to 29 in good health and CMV-seronegative. The CDR3 reads as follows: CASSLRGPGGYHEQYF. The DNA sequence reads TGTGCCAGCAGCTTACGGGGACCGGGGGGTTACCACGAGCAGTACTTC.